This TCR beta chain was identified during a study of cytomegalovirus exposure and HLA in healthy donors (dated by TCRdb to about 2017). About the full investigation: According to an earlier analysis of several hundred of the donors, 150 million to 200 million T cells yielded some 110 million unique TCR beta sequences and around 280 Gb of sequence data. About 280 gigabases of sequencing data and approximately 84 million unique TCR sequences were included in an early release covering around 650 HLA-typed donors. Among the roughly 400 genotyped donors, approximately 82% belonged to the genetic ancestry cluster associated with self-reported Caucasian donors. The aim of the study was to test whether cataloging public T cell receptors could identify signatures of past pathogen exposure. The T cell repertoires of 670 or so subjects were profiled by immunosequencing and related to cytomegalovirus serostatus. Besides the first cohort of under 700 subjects, a separate validation cohort made up of 120 different subjects was used. To predict cytomegalovirus infection status, the study brought together high-throughput TCR immunosequencing, statistical association of individual TCRs with disease status, and machine learning. In a later analysis, previously published TCR beta repertoires from several hundred donors were re-analyzed and high-resolution HLA genotyping was added so that TCR occurrence patterns could be studied. Rather than using new phenotypic data, the later analysis identified candidate immune exposures from TCR beta sequences and from how often those sequences occurred across donors. An earlier analysis of fewer than 700 of the donors applied high-throughput TCR beta sequencing to assess whether each TCR beta V gene segment acted as functional or pseudogenic. Alongside the repertoire data, information on donor age, sex, ethnicity and CMV serostatus was compiled. A later genetic analysis used genome-wide SNP genotypes for 398 of the 666 donors, treating that subset as a discovery cohort. Every repertoire in the discovery cohort had been generated on one and the same sequencing platform. HLA typing included class I and class II loci at four-digit resolution. The number of donors typed differed by locus, with roughly 620-630 for A, B, C, DRB1 and DQB1, more than 500 for DQA1, approximately 580 for DPA1, and roughly 450 for DPB1. A few DR-DQ haplotypes were handled as single units for association and clustering because linkage in the cohort was strong. Across some 400 genotyped donors of the cohort, an average of approximately 220,000 unique TCR beta nucleotide sequences per donor were sequenced, and around 20% of those sequences were non-productive.

What the research found in general, with its limitations: Because counts were too low, about 18 rarely observed V segments, including chromosome 9 orphons, were excluded from the earlier analysis of 587 of the donors. Some IMGT-functional V segments, including TRBV6-2 and TRBV6-3, could not be distinguished by the 87-base-pair reads and were therefore excluded. Presence/absence analyses assumed roughly uniform sequencing depth across donors, an assumption that may not hold. Broadly in line with IMGT annotations, most TCR beta V segments showed up in productive rearrangements about 87% or about 30% of the time in an earlier analysis of some 590 of the donors. In a later analysis, about 16,000 TCR beta sequences were associated with specific HLA alleles at a false discovery rate of 0.05. The authors suggested that the approach could potentially be extended to other disease states and immunological phenotypes. Cytomegalovirus status was reported to be diagnosed by the classifier with high specificity and sensitivity in both the original and validation cohorts. The sequencing pipeline was judged likely to have produced a cluster of highly shared sequence variants as a technical artifact. Linkage disequilibrium might explain the correlated functional status among segregating V segments, but an unknown experimental factor could not be ruled out. In a later analysis, HLA-associated TCR beta chains were found to be more clonally expanded and to have lower generation probabilities than equally common non-associated chains. Most CMV-associated TCR beta chains appeared to be HLA-restricted in a later analysis, and the HLA associations seemed to be driven largely by CMV exposure. When HLA alleles, especially DR and DQ, strongly co-occurred, attributing TCR associations to individual alleles was difficult. In the study, 150 to 200 TCR beta chains were listed as associated with cytomegalovirus. In this cohort, only TCR beta chains were sequenced, and detectable features were limited by the absence of alpha or paired-chain data. Because HLA typing was missing for some donors at each locus, association tests included only the typed subset. Compared with the roughly 670-donor mean, donors in an Asian-associated ancestry cluster had fewer N-insertions in productive TCRs, according to a later genetic analysis. In a later genetic analysis, a missense DCLRE1C variant was associated with V-gene and J-gene trimming of TCR beta chains, and the association was replicated in an independent cohort. Most TCR sequences were seen in very few donors, while some public TCRs were found in many individuals. CMV serostatus was the only immune exposure information available for the cohort. According to a later analysis, TCR association rates differed among HLA loci, with DRB1 alleles showing the most associated TCRs and HLA-C alleles showing the fewest. In vitro tests confirmed that three of the cytomegalovirus-associated TCR beta chains recognize cytomegalovirus antigens. A further reported finding was that TCR beta sequences accurately predicted the HLA-A and HLA-B alleles for most subjects in the first cohort. Several of the top co-occurrence clusters appeared to be linked to parvovirus B19, influenza, CMV and Epstein-Barr virus, according to a later analysis.

The cohort was made up of roughly 670 healthy bone marrow donors. Cohort members were all nominally healthy when sampled, although unrecorded immune exposures were likely present. Of the 600 or so cohort members, around 290 had a positive CMV serostatus and about 350 had a negative one, while no CMV serostatus was recorded for the donor. Every donor gave a peripheral blood sample, and the peripheral blood mononuclear cells from that sample were used for TCR beta sequencing. Genomic DNA extraction from the blood cell samples was performed with the Qiagen DNeasy Blood Extraction Kit. From V the trimming removes 6 bases and from J it removes 9 bases, while the gene matches leave 9 bases of the junction unaccounted for. CDR1 and CDR2, looked up from the germline V gene, are SNHLY and FYNNEI. The CDR3 goes from the cysteine to the phenylalanine over 14 residues. Only CDR3 DNA is held: 42 bases, read in frame from base 1.

The library was generated by the immunoSEQ multiplex PCR assay. A mixture of 60 forward primers for TCR Vbeta segments and 13 reverse primers for TCR Jbeta segments was used in the multiplex PCR. A multiplex PCR assay on genomic DNA amplified the CDR3 region of rearranged TCR beta genes. Amplified TCR beta libraries were sequenced as 87-base-pair reads on the Illumina HiSeq System. On the study's bioinformatics: In a later analysis, approximately 74 million unique TCR beta chains were counted across the roughly 610 repertoires, and roughly 11 million of these chains were shared by at least two donors. Raw reads were error-corrected and collapsed into unique sequences by a nearest-neighbor algorithm in which closely related sequences were merged to remove PCR and sequencing errors. Alignment of CDR3 sequences to IMGT reference sequences was used to assign V, D and J gene segments. For a sequence to be retained, a match of at least six nucleotides was required to both a V gene segment and a J gene segment. A rearrangement was called productive if the CDR3 had no stop codons and remained in frame with V and J, and every other rearrangement was called non-productive. CDR3 was defined according to IMGT convention as the region running from the second conserved V-encoded cysteine to the conserved J-encoded phenylalanine. The earlier analysis of about 530 of the donors excluded any sequence lacking an unambiguous match to a single V gene segment. An earlier analysis of just under 600 of the donors called V segments functional above 56.7% productive rearrangements and segregating when the between-donor standard deviation exceeded 5%. To diagnose cytomegalovirus status from the catalog of TCR beta chain sequences, a statistical classification framework was built. V and J gene assignment, in a later analysis, came from comparing TCR nucleotide sequences with IMGT/GENE-DB human TR gene sequences. Using the TCRdist pipeline, a later analysis assigned CDR3 sequences along with most-parsimonious VDJ recombination scenarios. A later analysis defined each TCR beta chain by its CDR3 amino acid sequence plus V-gene family, and excluded reads lacking a unique V-gene family. As a way to deal with suspected cross-contamination and a sequencing artifact, a later analysis dropped nearly 600 nucleotide sequences that were highly shared and had low generation probability. In a later analysis, a clonal expansion index for each public chain was calculated from normalized within-repertoire ranks of inferred template counts. In a later analysis, generation probabilities were computed with a VDJ recombination model fitted to out-of-frame rearrangements, and the resulting probabilities were checked against IGoR. In a later analysis, TCR-TCR, TCR-HLA and TCR-CMV co-occurrence was scored with hypergeometric tests, and a repertoire-size bias correction was applied to TCR pairs. A later analysis estimated false discovery rates by permuting HLA or CMV assignments 20 times. In a later analysis, co-occurring TCRs were grouped using DBSCAN, with TCRdist sequence similarity added in when clustering inside HLA-allele-positive subsets. Co-occurrence clustering excluded repertoires with fewer than 30,000 or more than 120,000 public chains, plus five with anomalous nucleotide sharing. Held by TCRdb, this immuneACCESS table contains in-frame sequences only and omits some clones. Under half of the omission traces to an unresolved V gene where checked; the cause of the rest is unknown. The V and J calls and clone size were taken over from that table, and D and trimming were inferred from the DNA. The sample contains 120,000 or so clones, 77% of them found a single time. Less than 4% of the sample goes to the ten largest clones.

Comments on this clone: Its cognate antigen has yet to be identified. No base quality values were provided; no much bigger clone lies one nucleotide off.

The sequence links TRBV2 to TRBJ1-2, and 11 junctional nucleotides match TRBD1. The material sequenced was PBMCs. The sequence derives from a human donor in good health. The DNA is TGTGCCAGCAGGGGGACAGGGGGGGCGTATAGCTACACCTTC. Its protein is CASRGTGGAYSYTF.